This record looks at one TCR beta chain sequence and its context. Sequencing was performed with immunoSEQ multiplex PCR; in TCRdb, only in-frame clones are kept and a portion is missing. Found here are 630,000 or so clones, about 89% of them singletons; the top ten hold roughly 0.0087%. This entry belongs to a study of shared T cell receptors in the human thymus. The CDR3 covers 17 residues. Germline V CDR1 and CDR2: SNHLY, FYNNEI. Trimming stripped 3 bases from V and 2 bases from J, with 17 bases between. This sample was shared with a second study, whose subject was human thymus T cells. This second report adds: It looked as if thymic and blood repertoires used V and J genes in a biased way.

This clonotype was sampled from a boy under three years old with a congenital heart defect. Source material: thymocytes. The chain couples TRBV2 to TRBJ2-4; TRBD2 might be the D (5 bases). Here the CDR3 reads CASSERLAPLSKNIQYF. CDR3 DNA sequence: TGTGCCAGCAGTGAGAGGCTAGCCCCGCTATCCAAAAACATTCAGTACTTC.